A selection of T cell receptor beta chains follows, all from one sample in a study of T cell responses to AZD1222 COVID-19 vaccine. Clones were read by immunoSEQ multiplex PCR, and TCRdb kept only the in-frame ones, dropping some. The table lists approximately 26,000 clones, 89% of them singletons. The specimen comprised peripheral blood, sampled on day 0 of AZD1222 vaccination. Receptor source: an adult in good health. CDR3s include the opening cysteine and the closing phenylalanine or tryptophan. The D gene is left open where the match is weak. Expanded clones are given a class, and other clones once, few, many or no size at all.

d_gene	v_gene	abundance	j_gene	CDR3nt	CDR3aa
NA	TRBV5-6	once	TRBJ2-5	TGTGCCAGCAGCTTTTGGGGGCAGGAGACCCAGTACTTC	CASSFWGQETQYF
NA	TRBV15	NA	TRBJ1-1	TGTGCCACCAGCAGGCAGGCTTTAGCTGAAGCTTTCTTT	CATSRQALAEAFF
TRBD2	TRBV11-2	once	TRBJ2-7	TGTGCCAGCAGCTTGGCTAGCGGGAGCTGGGGAGAGCAGTACTTC	CASSLASGSWGEQYF
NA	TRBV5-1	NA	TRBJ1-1	TGCGCCAGCAGCTCCTCCGGGACGAGGAACACTGAAGCTTTCTTT	CASSSSGTRNTEAFF
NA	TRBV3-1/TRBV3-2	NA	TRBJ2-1	TGTGCCAGCAGCCAAGGGGGATCCCATGAGCAGTTCTTC	CASSQGGSHEQFF
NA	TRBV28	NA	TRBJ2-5	TGTGCCAGCAGTTTAGGGGGGCAGCCATGGACCCAGTACTTC	CASSLGGQPWTQYF
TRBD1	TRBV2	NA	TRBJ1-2	TGTGCCAGCAGGGAAGACAGGGGGCGCCCCTATGGCTACACCTTC	CASREDRGRPYGYTF
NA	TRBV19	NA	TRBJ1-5	TGTGCCAGTAAGGCAGTTAGCAATCAGCCCCAGCATTTT	CASKAVSNQPQHF
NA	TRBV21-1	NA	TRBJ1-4	TGTGCCAGCAGCAAACCAAAAGGGGAAAAACTGTTTTTT	CASSKPKGEKLFF
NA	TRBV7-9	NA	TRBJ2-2	TGTGCCAGCAGCTTAGGTTGGGCGAACACCGGGGAGCTGTTTTTT	CASSLGWANTGELFF
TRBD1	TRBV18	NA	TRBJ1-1	TGTGCCAGCTCACAGACAGGGGGCACTGAAGCTTTCTTT	CASSQTGGTEAFF
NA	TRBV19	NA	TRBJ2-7	TGTGCCAGTAGTTCTCTGCCGACCTACGAGCAGTACTTC	CASSSLPTYEQYF
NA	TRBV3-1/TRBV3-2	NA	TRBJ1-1	TGTGCCAGCAGCCAAGATCACGGTAACACTGAAGCTTTCTTT	CASSQDHGNTEAFF
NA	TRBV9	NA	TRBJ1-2	TGTGCCAGCAGCGTAGAAAGGGAGGGCGGCTACACCTTC	CASSVEREGGYTF
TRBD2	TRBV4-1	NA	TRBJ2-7	TGCGCCAGCAGCGCTAGCGGGAGCCCAGGCGAGCAGTACTTC	CASSASGSPGEQYF
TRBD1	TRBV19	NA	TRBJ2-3	TGTGCCAGTAGTCTCCCCCGGACAGGGAACACAGATACGCAGTATTTT	CASSLPRTGNTDTQYF
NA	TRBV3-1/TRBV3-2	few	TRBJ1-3	TGTGCCAGCGGATTTGCCTCTGGAAACACCATATATTTT	CASGFASGNTIYF
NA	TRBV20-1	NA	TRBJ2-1	TGCAGTGCTAGTGGGGGAAGCTCCTACAATGAGCAGTTCTTC	CSASGGSSYNEQFF
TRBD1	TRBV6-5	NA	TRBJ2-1	TGTGCCAGCAGCAACAGGGGGATCGGGATCAATGAGCAGTTCTTC	CASSNRGIGINEQFF
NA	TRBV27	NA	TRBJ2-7	TGTGCCAGCAGTTTGGAGGGTAGGGGCGAGCAGTACTTC	CASSLEGRGEQYF
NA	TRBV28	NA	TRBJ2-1	TGTGCCAGCAGTTTATCAGGAGGGAGACGGGGATCCGACAATGAGCAGTTCTTC	CASSLSGGRRGSDNEQFF
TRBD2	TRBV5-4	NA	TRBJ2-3	TGTGCCAGCAGACCTAGGACTAGCGGGAGCACAGATACGCAGTATTTT	CASRPRTSGSTDTQYF
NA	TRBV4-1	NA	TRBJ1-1	TGCGCCAGCAGCCTCTACTCCAAGAACACTGAAGCTTTCTTT	CASSLYSKNTEAFF
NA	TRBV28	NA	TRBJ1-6	TGTGCCAGCACGTTAACCTATAATTCACCCCTCCACTTT	CASTLTYNSPLHF
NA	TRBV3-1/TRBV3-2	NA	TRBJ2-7	TGTGCCAGCAGCCGGGCTAGAACTGGGCACGAGCAGTACTTC	CASSRARTGHEQYF
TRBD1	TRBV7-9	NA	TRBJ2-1	TGTGCCAGCAGTTTCCTCGGGACAGGGGGGAGTGAGCAGTTCTTC	CASSFLGTGGSEQFF
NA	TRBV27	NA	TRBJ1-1	TGTGCCAGCAGTTTGGCGCAGGGGTTGAACACTGAAGCTTTCTTT	CASSLAQGLNTEAFF
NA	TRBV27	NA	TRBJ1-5	TGTGCCAGCAGTTCTTCCGTGACAGACTATCAGCCCCAGCATTTT	CASSSSVTDYQPQHF
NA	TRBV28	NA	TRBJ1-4	TGTGCCAGCAGTTTTGGCGGCACTAATGAAAAACTGTTTTTT	CASSFGGTNEKLFF
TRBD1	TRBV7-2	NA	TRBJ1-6	TGTGCCAGCAGCTTAGATGGGACAGTAAATTCACCCCTCCACTTT	CASSLDGTVNSPLHF
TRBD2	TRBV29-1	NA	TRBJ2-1	TGCAGCGTAGGGGGGCTAGCGGGAGACTATGAGCAGTTCTTC	CSVGGLAGDYEQFF
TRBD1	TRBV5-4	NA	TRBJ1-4	TGTGCCAGCAGCTTGGAAGGGGGCAGAAATGAAAAACTGTTTTTT	CASSLEGGRNEKLFF
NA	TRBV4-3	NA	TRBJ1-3	TGCGCCAGCAGCCTCGGGCCAACCTCTGGAAACACCATATATTTT	CASSLGPTSGNTIYF
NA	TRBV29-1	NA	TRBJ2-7	TGCAGCGTTGAATTGGGCTACGAGCAGTACTTC	CSVELGYEQYF
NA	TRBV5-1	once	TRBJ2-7	TGCGCCAGCAGCCCGTTCGGGACAATCTACGAGCAGTACTTC	CASSPFGTIYEQYF
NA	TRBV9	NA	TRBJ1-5	TGTGCCAGCAGCGCCGACAGGCCGAAAGGGCCCCAGCATTTT	CASSADRPKGPQHF
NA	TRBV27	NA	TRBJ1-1	TGTGCCAGCAGTTTACTGGGGGCCAACGCTGAAGCTTTCTTT	CASSLLGANAEAFF
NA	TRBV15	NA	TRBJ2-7	TGTGCCACCAGCAGAGTTCTAGCAATGAACGAGCAGTACTTC	CATSRVLAMNEQYF
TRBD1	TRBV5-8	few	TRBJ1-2	TGTGCCAGCAGAGCAAGGACAGGGTTAGGCTATGGCTACACCTTC	CASRARTGLGYGYTF
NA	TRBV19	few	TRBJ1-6	TGTGCCAGTAGTTTCACAGGTTCACCCCTCCACTTT	CASSFTGSPLHF
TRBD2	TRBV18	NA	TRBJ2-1	TGTGCCAGCTCGCCCGGGACTAGCGGGAGCTATGAGCAGTTCTTC	CASSPGTSGSYEQFF
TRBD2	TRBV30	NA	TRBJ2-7	TGTGCCTGGAGTGTGGCGGGAGGGCCCTACGAGCAGTACTTC	CAWSVAGGPYEQYF
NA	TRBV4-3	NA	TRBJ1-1	TGCGCCAGCAGCTGGGGGTCCGGGGGGAACACTGAAGCTTTCTTT	CASSWGSGGNTEAFF
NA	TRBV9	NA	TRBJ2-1	TGTGCCAGCAGCTTACCACCGAATGAGCAGTTCTTC	CASSLPPNEQFF
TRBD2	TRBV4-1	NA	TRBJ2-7	TGCGCCAGCAGCCAAAGAAAGGGAGCGGGAGGGCCTACCGAGCAGTACTTC	CASSQRKGAGGPTEQYF
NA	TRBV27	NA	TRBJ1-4	TGTGCCAGCAGTTTATCGGGTTGGGGGCCTGCACTATCGAATGAAAAACTGTTTTTT	CASSLSGWGPALSNEKLFF
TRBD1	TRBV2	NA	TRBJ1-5	TGTGCCAGCAGTGGGAGGACAGGGGGTTCGAGACAGCCCCAGCATTTT	CASSGRTGGSRQPQHF
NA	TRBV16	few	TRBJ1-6	TGTGCCAGCAGCCAACTTAGTGGGTCACCCCTCCACTTT	CASSQLSGSPLHF
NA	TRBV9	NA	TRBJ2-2	TGTGCCAGCAGCCCCCGCCCCGAGACGAGTGCCGGGGAGCTGTTTTTT	CASSPRPETSAGELFF
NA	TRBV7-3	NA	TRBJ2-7	TGTGCCAGCAGCTTAAATGCGGCCGCGTCCTCCCACGAGCAGTACTTC	CASSLNAAASSHEQYF
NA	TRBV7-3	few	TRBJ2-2	TGTGCCAGCAGCTTGGGTAGAACGACCGTTGGCACCGGGGAGCTGTTTTTT	CASSLGRTTVGTGELFF
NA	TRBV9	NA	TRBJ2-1	TGTGCCAGCAGCCTCCAGGGGTATCGCGAGTACAATGAGCAGTTCTTC	CASSLQGYREYNEQFF
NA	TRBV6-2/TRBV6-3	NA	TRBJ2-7	TGTGCCAGCAGCCGGACGGAAAGCTCCTACGAGCAGTACTTC	CASSRTESSYEQYF
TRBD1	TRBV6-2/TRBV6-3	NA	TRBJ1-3	TGTGCCAGCAGTAGCCCAGGACAGGTGTCGGGAAACACCATATATTTT	CASSSPGQVSGNTIYF
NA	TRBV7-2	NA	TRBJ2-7	TGTGCCAGCAGCTCAGCCCCCTACCGACAGCGCGTCTCCTACGAGCAGTACTTC	CASSSAPYRQRVSYEQYF
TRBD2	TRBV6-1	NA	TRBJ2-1	TGTGCCAGCAGTGGATTAGCGGGAGCTAACTACAATGAGCAGTTCTTC	CASSGLAGANYNEQFF
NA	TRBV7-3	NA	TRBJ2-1	TGTGCCAGCAGCTTAATGGGAGGGGACAGCCCTTTCAATGAGCAGTTCTTC	CASSLMGGDSPFNEQFF
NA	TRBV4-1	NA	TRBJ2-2	TGCGCCAGCAGCCTAGCCCCCGACAGTCATGGCACCGGGGAGCTGTTTTTT	CASSLAPDSHGTGELFF